Below, 25 T cell receptor beta chains from the same sample are listed, as sequenced in a study of blood T cell repertoires in COVID-19. Method: immunoSEQ multiplex PCR; TCRdb's copy keeps in-frame clones and lacks some. Of about 180,000 clones in the sample, approximately 90% are singletons; the top ten hold around 4%. Sequenced input: peripheral blood. These receptors all come from a woman aged 25 to 39 with acute or convalescent COVID-19.

V gene TRBV6-6 combines with J gene TRBJ2-7; D might be TRBD2 (5 bases). CDR1 is MNHNY, CDR2 SVGAGI, per germline (reference sequence). Trimming stripped 0 bases from V and 6 bases from J, with 15 bases between. There are 15 residues in the CDR3. CDR3 region: CASSYSRAVTSEQYF. In DNA form, the CDR3 reads TGTGCCAGCAGTTACTCGAGGGCAGTCACGAGCGAGCAGTACTTC.

The V call is TRBV4-1, the J call TRBJ2-3; 8 bases line up with TRBD1. V shed 4 bases, J shed 3 bases, and the junction held 6 bases outside the gene matches. The CDR3 is 15 residues long. The V gene's germline CDR1 is MGHRA and CDR2 YSYEKL. The DNA of the CDR3 is TGCGCCAGCAGCCGGGGACAGGCTGAAACAGATACGCAGTATTTT. It yields the protein CASSRGQAETDTQYF.

This chain joins TRBV6-5 and TRBJ2-7, with D tentatively TRBD1 or TRBD2 (5 bases each). The germline V and J ends were trimmed by 10 bases and 10 bases, with 20 bases remaining between them. Per germline, CDR1 MNHEY and CDR2 SVGAGI. CDR3 length equals 12 residues. This CDR3 is CATRESSGKQYF. The CDR3 DNA reads TGTGCCACCAGGGAGAGTAGTGGAAAACAGTACTTC.

The genes are TRBV28 and TRBJ1-1; 7 bases are shared with TRBD1. CDR1 MDHEN and CDR2 SYDVKM come from the germline V gene. The CDR3 runs 14 residues. V lost 5 bases, J lost 8 bases, and 11 bases stayed unmatched. The CDR3 sequence is CASSTTKQGMEAFF. The CDR3 bases are TGTGCCAGCAGTACCACAAAACAGGGGATGGAAGCTTTCTTT. The variable domain in full, completed from reference TRBV28 and TRBJ1-1, reads DVKVTQSSRYLVKRTGEKVFLECVQDMDHENMFWYRQDPGLGLRLIYFSYDVKMKEKGDIPEGYSVSREKKERFSLILESASTNQTSMYLCASSTTKQGMEAFFGQGTRLTVV.

This sequence joins TRBV6-4 and TRBJ1-2; D is ambiguous. This CDR3 contains 13 residues. V lost 0 bases, J lost 3 bases, and 5 bases lay in between. Germline V lookup: CDR1 MRHNA, CDR2 SNTAGT. The DNA of the CDR3 is TGTGCCAGCAGTGACTCCAGGTACTATGGCTACACCTTC. Its protein product is CASSDSRYYGYTF.

The V gene is TRBV6-6, the J gene TRBJ1-5; TRBD1 agrees at 7 bases. The V gene's germline CDR1 is MNHNY and CDR2 SVGAGI (reference sequence). The CDR3 sequence is 13 residues long. V was pared by 5 bases and J by 4 bases, with 2 bases of the junction left unmatched. CDR3 in DNA: TGTGCCAGCAGTAGACAGGGTAATCAGCCCCAGCATTTT. The encoded protein is CASSRQGNQPQHF.

The DNA for the CDR3 is TGCGCCAGCAGCACCGGCGGGCGCGCTTTCTTT. It codes for CASSTGGRAFF. The chain links TRBV5-1 to TRBJ1-1; D not resolved. The CDR3 has 11 amino acids. V shed 4 bases and J shed 11 bases, with 12 bases lying between them. Germline V CDR1 and CDR2: SGHRS, YFSETQ.

The chain uses TRBV7-2 and TRBJ2-7, with a possible D match to TRBD2 (5 bases). Germline V CDR1 and CDR2: SGHTA, FQGNSA. There are 14 residues in the CDR3. V shed 5 bases and J shed 6 bases, with 17 bases lying between them. The CDR3 here is CASSHDYSEFEQYF. CDR3 nucleotides: TGTGCCAGCAGCCACGACTACTCCGAGTTCGAGCAGTACTTC.

About this clone: This may be a read error: a much more frequent sequence differs by one nucleotide. This chain uses TRBV7-9 with TRBJ1-1; D not resolved. Looked up from germline, CDR1 is SEHNR and CDR2 is FQNEAQ (reference sequence). CDR3 length: 12 amino acids. The V end lost 4 bases, the J end lost 1 base, and 4 bases lay between the germline ends. CDR3 amino acids: CASSWANTEAFF. CDR3 DNA sequence: TGTGCCAGCAGCTGGGCGAACACTGAAGCTTTCTTT.

The rearrangement links TRBV19 to TRBJ1-5, with D perhaps matching TRBD1 (6 bases). The ends were cut back, 3 bases at V and 4 bases at J, with 10 bases in the middle. Germline CDR1 and CDR2: LNHDA and SQIVND (reference sequence). The CDR3 totals 14 residues. The CDR3: CASSMDSQNQPQHF. The CDR3 DNA reads as TGTGCCAGTAGTATGGACAGTCAAAATCAGCCCCAGCATTTT.

This clone has only one observation. The chain joins TRBV4-1 to TRBJ2-7, with TRBD2 identical over 13 bases. The CDR3 loop spans 15 amino acids. The junction had 3 bases not matched to a gene; V was cut back by 3 bases and J by 4 bases. Germline V CDR1 and CDR2: MGHRA, YSYEKL. The CDR3: CASSQTSGRSYEQYF. CDR3 DNA: TGCGCCAGCAGCCAGACTAGCGGGAGGTCATACGAGCAGTACTTC.

The chain links TRBV2 to TRBJ2-7, with 13 nucleotides matching TRBD2. V lost 8 bases and J lost 7; bases outside the gene matches: 8. Germline-derived CDR1 and CDR2 are SNHLY and FYNNEI. The CDR3 extends over 14 amino acids. The CDR3 here is CASHGLAGVGEQYF. The DNA for the CDR3 is TGTGCCAGCCATGGACTAGCGGGAGTAGGGGAGCAGTACTTC.

The genes are TRBV5-1 and TRBJ1-1, with D tentatively TRBD1 (6 bases). Germline V gene sequence: CDR1 SGHRS, CDR2 YFSETQ. The CDR3 consists of 14 residues. V gave up 5 bases and J gave up 0 bases, with 11 bases separating them. The CDR3 reads CASRRQELNTEAFF. CDR3 sequence (DNA): TGCGCCAGCAGAAGACAGGAATTGAACACTGAAGCTTTCTTT.

The chain employs TRBV4-2 and TRBJ2-2, with D unresolved. The CDR3 runs 12 residues. Germline loops: CDR1 LGHNA, CDR2 YNFKEQ. Deletions cut 3 bases from V and 4 bases from J, with 3 bases between. In DNA, the CDR3 is TGTGCCAGCAGCCACGTCACCGGGGAGCTGTTTTTT. Encoded protein: CASSHVTGELFF.

The rearrangement joins TRBV2 to TRBJ1-3; D not certain. V was clipped by 8 bases and J by 0 bases, with 8 bases between them. The CDR3 extends over 13 amino acids. Germline CDR1 and CDR2: SNHLY and FYNNEI. CDR3 in DNA: TGTGCCAGCTGTATGGCCTCTGGAAACACCATATATTTT. Protein: CASCMASGNTIYF.

This chain connects TRBV27 to TRBJ1-6; tentative D call: TRBD1 (6 bases). Between the trimmed V and J ends, which lost 11 bases and 7 bases, there was a span of 15 bases. The CDR3 runs to 13 residues. CDR1 MNHEY and CDR2 SMNVEV come from the germline V gene (reference sequence). The DNA of the CDR3 is TGTGCCGCGAGGGGGGGTCCAAATTCACCCCTCCACTTT. This encodes CAARGGPNSPLHF.

The chain combines TRBV28 with TRBJ1-1; TRBD1 matches at 10 bases. J lost 12 bases, V lost 2 bases, and 12 bases had no gene match. In germline, CDR1 is MDHEN, CDR2 SYDVKM. The CDR3 has 15 amino acids. The DNA of the CDR3 is TGTGCCAGCAGTTTAGCCACCGGGACAGGGGATTATCCTTTCTTT. Amino acids: CASSLATGTGDYPFF.

The chain carries TRBV19 and TRBJ1-6; perhaps TRBD1 as D (5 bases). Trimming shortened V by 8 bases and J by 6 bases, and 11 bases separated the two germline ends. The V gene's germline CDR1 is LNHDA and CDR2 SQIVND (reference sequence). CDR3 length: 13 amino acids. As DNA, the CDR3 is TGTGCCAGTCGGGACTACCTTAATTCACCCCTCCACTTT. It encodes CASRDYLNSPLHF.

The chain has TRBV19 and TRBJ2-1; D uncertain. The CDR3 spans 13 residues. The germline gives CDR1 LNHDA, CDR2 SQIVND (reference sequence). V was clipped by 3 bases and J by 8 bases, with 11 bases between them. Written as DNA, the CDR3 is TGTGCCAGTAGTATTATGGTGAGTGATGAGCAGTTCTTC. Its translation: CASSIMVSDEQFF.

The chain carries TRBV5-5 and TRBJ2-7, with TRBD1 identical over 7 bases. Germline CDR1 reads SGHKS; CDR2 reads YYEKEE (reference sequence). CDR3 length equals 14 residues. The V gene end was trimmed by 4 bases and the J gene end by 0 bases; junction bases not matched to a gene: 4. The CDR3 loop reads CASSLRDSSYEQYF. CDR3 bases: TGTGCCAGCAGCCTCCGGGACAGCTCCTACGAGCAGTACTTC.

The rearrangement uses TRBV15 and TRBJ2-1, with 9 bases that match TRBD2. CDR3 length equals 18 residues. Germline values: CDR1 LNHNV, CDR2 YYDKDF (reference sequence). Trimming removed 0 bases from V and 1 base from J; junction bases left unmatched: 7. CDR3 residues: CATSRDFLLAGSYNEQFF. In nucleotides, the CDR3 is TGTGCCACCAGCAGAGATTTCCTACTAGCGGGTTCCTACAATGAGCAGTTCTTC.

This sequence joins TRBV27 and TRBJ2-1, with a tentative D call TRBD2 (6 bases). Trimming stripped 8 bases from V and 2 bases from J, with 10 bases between. Germline CDR1 is MNHEY and CDR2 is SMNVEV (reference sequence). This CDR3 is built from 13 residues. CDR3 in DNA: TGTGCCAGCGGGACTCCGGCCTACAATGAGCAGTTCTTC. Translated, it gives CASGTPAYNEQFF.

The chain recombines TRBV28 with TRBJ1-5; D is perhaps TRBD1 (6 bases). The V and J ends lost 4 bases and 1 base respectively, with 11 bases between them. This CDR3 contains 15 residues. CDR1 is MDHEN and CDR2 is SYDVKM in the germline V gene. The CDR3 DNA sequence: TGTGCCAGCAGTTCCACAGGGCGGAGCAATCAGCCCCAGCATTTT. This gives the protein CASSSTGRSNQPQHF. The variable domain in full, with the rest retrieved from reference TRBV28 and TRBJ1-5, is DVKVTQSSRYLVKRTGEKVFLECVQDMDHENMFWYRQDPGLGLRLIYFSYDVKMKEKGDIPEGYSVSREKKERFSLILESASTNQTSMYLCASSSTGRSNQPQHFGDGTRLSIL.

The rearrangement joins TRBV29-1 to TRBJ2-3, with 7 bases fitting TRBD2. V lost 3 bases, J lost 5 bases, and 8 bases stayed unmatched. Per germline, CDR1 SQVTM and CDR2 ANQGSEA. The CDR3 runs 14 residues. The CDR3 DNA reads TGCAGCGTTGAGCCTGGGAGGGCCGTAGATACGCAGTATTTT. As protein: CSVEPGRAVDTQYF.

This clone has only a few counts. The chain recombines TRBV13 with TRBJ2-3; maybe TRBD2 (5 bases). Trimming removed 0 bases at V and 4 bases at J, with 8 bases between. CDR3 length: 14 residues. Per germline, CDR1 PRHDT and CDR2 FYEKMQ (reference sequence). The CDR3 DNA reads as TGTGCCAGCAGCTTAGGGGGTAGCGCAGATACGCAGTATTTT. Its translation: CASSLGGSADTQYF. Filled out from reference TRBV13 and TRBJ2-3, the complete variable domain reads AAGVIQSPRHLIKEKRETATLKCYPIPRHDTVYWYQQGPGQDPQFLISFYEKMQSDKGSIPDRFSAQQFSDYHSELNMSSLELGDSALYFCASSLGGSADTQYFGPGTRLTVL.